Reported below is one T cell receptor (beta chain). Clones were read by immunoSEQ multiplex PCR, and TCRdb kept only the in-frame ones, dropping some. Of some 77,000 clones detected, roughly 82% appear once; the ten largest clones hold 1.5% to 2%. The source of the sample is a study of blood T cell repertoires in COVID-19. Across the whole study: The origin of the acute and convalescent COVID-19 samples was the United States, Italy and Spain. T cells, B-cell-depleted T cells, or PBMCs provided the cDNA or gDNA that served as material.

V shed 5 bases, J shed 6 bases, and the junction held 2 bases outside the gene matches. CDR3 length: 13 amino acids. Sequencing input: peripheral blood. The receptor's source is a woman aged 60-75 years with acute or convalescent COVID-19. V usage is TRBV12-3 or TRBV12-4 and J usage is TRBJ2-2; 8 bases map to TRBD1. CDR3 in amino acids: CASSRTGPGELFF. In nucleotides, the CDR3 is TGTGCCAGCAGTAGGACAGGGCCCGGGGAGCTGTTTTTT.